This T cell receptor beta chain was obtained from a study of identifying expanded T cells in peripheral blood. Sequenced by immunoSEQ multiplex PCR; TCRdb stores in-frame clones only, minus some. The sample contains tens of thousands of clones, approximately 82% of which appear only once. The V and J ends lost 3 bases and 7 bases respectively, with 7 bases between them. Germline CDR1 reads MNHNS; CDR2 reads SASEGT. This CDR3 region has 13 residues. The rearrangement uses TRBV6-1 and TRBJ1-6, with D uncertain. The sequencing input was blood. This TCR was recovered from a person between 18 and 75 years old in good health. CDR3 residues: CASSEILNSPLHF. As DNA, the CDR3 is TGTGCCAGCAGTGAGATCCTCAATTCACCCCTCCACTTT.